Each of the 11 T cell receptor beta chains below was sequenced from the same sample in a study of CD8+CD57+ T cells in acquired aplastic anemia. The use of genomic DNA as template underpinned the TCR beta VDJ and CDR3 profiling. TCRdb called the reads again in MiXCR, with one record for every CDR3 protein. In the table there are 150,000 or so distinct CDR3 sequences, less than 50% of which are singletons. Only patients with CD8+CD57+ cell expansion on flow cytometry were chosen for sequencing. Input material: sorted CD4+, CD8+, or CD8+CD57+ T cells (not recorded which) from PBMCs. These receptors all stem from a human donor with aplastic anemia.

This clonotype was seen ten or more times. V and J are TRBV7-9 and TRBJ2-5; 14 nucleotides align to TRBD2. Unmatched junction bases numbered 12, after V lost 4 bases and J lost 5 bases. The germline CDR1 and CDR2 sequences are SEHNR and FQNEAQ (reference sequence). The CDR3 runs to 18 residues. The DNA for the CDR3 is TGTGCCAGCAGCTCCGGGACTAGCGGGAGAAGTCGGGGGGAGACCCAGTACTTC. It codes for CASSSGTSGRSRGETQYF.

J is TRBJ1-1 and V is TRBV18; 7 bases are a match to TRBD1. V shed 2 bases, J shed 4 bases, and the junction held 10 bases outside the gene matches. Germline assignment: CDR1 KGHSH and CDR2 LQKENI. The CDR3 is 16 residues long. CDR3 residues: CASSPLQGGEGTEAFF. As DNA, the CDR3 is TGTGCCAGCTCACCATTGCAGGGGGGAGAGGGCACTGAAGCTTTCTTT.

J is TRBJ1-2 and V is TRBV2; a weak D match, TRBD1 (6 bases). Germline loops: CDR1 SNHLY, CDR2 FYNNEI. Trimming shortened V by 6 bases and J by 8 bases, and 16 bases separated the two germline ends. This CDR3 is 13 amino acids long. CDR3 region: CASRVLQGGGYTF. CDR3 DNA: TGTGCCAGCAGGGTGTTACAGGGAGGCGGCTACACCTTC. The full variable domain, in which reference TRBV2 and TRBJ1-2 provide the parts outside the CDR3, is EPEVTQTPSHQVTQMGQEVILRCVPISNHLYFYWYRQILGQKVEFLVSFYNNEISEKSEIFDDQFSVERPDGSNFTLKIRSTKLEDSAMYFCASRVLQGGGYTFGSGTRLTVV.

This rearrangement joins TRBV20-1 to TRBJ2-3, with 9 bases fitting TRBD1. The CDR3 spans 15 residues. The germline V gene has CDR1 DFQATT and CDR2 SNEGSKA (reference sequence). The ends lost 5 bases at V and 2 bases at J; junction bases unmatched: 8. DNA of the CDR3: TGCAGTGCTCCGACCGGGACAGGGCCCACAGATACGCAGTATTTT. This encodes CSAPTGTGPTDTQYF.

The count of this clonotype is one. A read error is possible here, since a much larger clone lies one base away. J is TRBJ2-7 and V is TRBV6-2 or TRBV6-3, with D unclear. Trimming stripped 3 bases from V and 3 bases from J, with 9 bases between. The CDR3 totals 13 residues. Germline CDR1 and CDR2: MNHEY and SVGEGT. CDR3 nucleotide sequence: TGTGCCAGCAGTTATGTGGGTAACTACGAGCAGTACTTC. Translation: CASSYVGNYEQYF.

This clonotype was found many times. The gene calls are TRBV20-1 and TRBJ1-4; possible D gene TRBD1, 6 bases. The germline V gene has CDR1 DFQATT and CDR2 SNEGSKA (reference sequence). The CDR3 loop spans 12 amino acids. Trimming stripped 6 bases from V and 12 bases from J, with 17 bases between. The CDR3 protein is CSAPGGREELFF. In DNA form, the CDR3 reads TGCAGTGCCCCCGGGGGGCGTGAGGAACTGTTTTTT.

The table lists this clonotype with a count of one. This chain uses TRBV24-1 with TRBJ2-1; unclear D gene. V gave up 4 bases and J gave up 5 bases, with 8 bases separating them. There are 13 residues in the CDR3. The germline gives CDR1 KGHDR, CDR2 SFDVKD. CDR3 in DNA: TGTGCCACCAGTGACCCCCCCGACAATGAGCAGTTCTTC. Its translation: CATSDPPDNEQFF.

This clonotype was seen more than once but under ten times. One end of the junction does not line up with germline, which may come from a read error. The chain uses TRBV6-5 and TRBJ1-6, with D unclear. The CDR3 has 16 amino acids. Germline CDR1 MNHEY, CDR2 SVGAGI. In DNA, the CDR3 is TGTGCCAGCAGTTACTCTATGGCTCTTAATAATTCACCCCTCCGCTTT. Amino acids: CASSYSMALNNSPLRF.

CDR3 protein: CATGRTEKSPQHF. The CDR3 region has the DNA TGTGCCACCGGACGGACAGAAAAGAGTCCCCAGCATTTT. The V gene is TRBV24-1, the J gene TRBJ1-5; perhaps TRBD1 as D (6 bases). Germline V gene data show CDR1 as KGHDR and CDR2 as SFDVKD. The CDR3 is made up of 13 amino acids. V shed 9 bases and J shed 10 bases, with 18 bases lying between them.

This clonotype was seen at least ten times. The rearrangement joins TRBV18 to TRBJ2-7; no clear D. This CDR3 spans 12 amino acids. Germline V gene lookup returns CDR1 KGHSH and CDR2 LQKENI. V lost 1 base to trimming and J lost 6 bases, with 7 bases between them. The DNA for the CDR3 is TGTGCCAGCTCACCACAGGCAGGCGAGCAGTACGTC. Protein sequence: CASSPQAGEQYV.

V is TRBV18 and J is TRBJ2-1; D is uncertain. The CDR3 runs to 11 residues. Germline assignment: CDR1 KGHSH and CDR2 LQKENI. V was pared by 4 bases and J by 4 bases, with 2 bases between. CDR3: CASSLYNEQFF. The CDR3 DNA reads TGTGCCAGCTCACTTTACAATGAGCAGTTCTTC.